This record looks at one TCR beta chain sequence and its context. Its antigen remains unidentified. Base qualities are not provided; no much larger clone lies one nucleotide away. The instrument given in TCRdb is Illumina HiSeq 1500. The public reads were reanalyzed by TCRdb: fastp trimming at Q25, MiXCR alignment, in-frame beta chains only. Duplicate CDR3 protein sequences are folded into a single record with the most common DNA and genes. In this sample the table shows roughly 920,000 distinct CDR3 sequences, approximately 31% of which occur a single time. The biggest ten clones account for 13% of the sample. Measured from the cysteine to the phenylalanine, the CDR3 is 16 residues long. Of all the DNA, just the CDR3 is kept, 48 bases in frame from base 1. Here V drops 3 bases and J drops 0 bases, and the junction holds 7 bases not matched to any gene. Taken from the germline V gene (reference sequence), the CDR1 and CDR2 loops are SEHNR and FQNEAQ.

In light of the paper, this sample's treatment or condition label describes: in vitro stimulation with specific CMV peptide epitopes to enrich CMV-specific T cells. This sample is part of a study of T cell repertoires in cytomegalovirus infection (dated by TCRdb to about 2019). About the full investigation: Recently identified HLA-C-restricted CMV epitopes, whose presentation resists viral immunomodulation, were targeted by peptide stimulations together with well-studied HLA-B-restricted epitopes. Donor HLA type was relevant to the analysis, because carriage of CMV infection together with the matching HLA type was indicated by public TCR beta signatures. General study outcomes and caveats: The ex vivo response was dominated by HLA-C-restricted CMV-specific TCR beta clonotypes, which also provided the single most frequent clonotype in two of eight donors. Cumulative frequency of public TCR beta family members discriminated carriers of CMV infection plus the relevant HLA type in this cohort and an independent approximately 350-donor cohort.

The origin of this receptor is a human donor in good health (CMV status not recorded). Some clones in this sample may be carry-over from other donors' samples. The chain is made from TRBV7-9 and TRBJ1-1; the junction holds 7 bases that match TRBD1. The material sequenced was cultured CD8+ T cells from PBMCs, taken from culture after CMV antigen stimulation. The DNA reads TGTGCCAGCAGCTTCCGCCCGGGACAGTTGAACACTGAAGCTTTCTTT. This is translated as CASSFRPGQLNTEAFF.